This entry is about one TCR beta chain. These data belong to a study of blood T cell repertoires in COVID-19. About the study: Spain, Italy and the United States supplied samples that represented acute and convalescent COVID-19. PBMCs, B-cell-depleted T cells, or T cells provided the cDNA or gDNA that made up the material.

CDR1 and CDR2 from the germline V gene are SNHLY and FYNNEI. V was cut by 6 bases and J by 6 bases, with 9 bases left in between. There are 12 residues in the CDR3. As originally analysed: By means of reference gene primer amplification, nucleated cell counts were estimated. Profiling relied on immunoSEQ multiplex PCR, and the TCRdb table lists in-frame clones only, not all of them. That table is the source of V, J and clone size, and D and trimming were worked out from the DNA. The top ten clones hold more than 7% of a sample with about 160,000 clones, approximately 80% of them seen once. The receptor's source is a woman over 75 with active or convalescent COVID-19. The sample taken for sequencing was peripheral blood. The genes are TRBV2 and TRBJ2-4; a possible D gene is TRBD1 (5 bases). The CDR3 is CASSGQGNIQYF. The CDR3 nucleotides are TGTGCCAGCAGCGGACAAGGAAACATTCAGTACTTC.